These 5 T cell receptor beta chains share one sample of origin, sequenced in a study of T cells in narcolepsy. Clones were sequenced by immunoSEQ multiplex PCR, and TCRdb holds only the in-frame ones, with some missing. The sample lists 27,000 or so clones, 82% seen once, with approximately 1.1% in the top ten. The sequenced sample consisted of CD45RA- memory CD4+ T cells from PBMCs. These receptors were collected from a human donor with narcolepsy.

The chain recombines TRBV5-1 with TRBJ1-2, with 9 nucleotides matching TRBD1. This CDR3 is 14 amino acids long. V trimming: 3 bases; J trimming: 8 bases; junction bases outside the gene matches: 8. Germline V gene data show CDR1 as SGHRS and CDR2 as YFSETQ. CDR3 in amino acids: CASSWGQGGNGYTF. The CDR3 DNA sequence: TGCGCCAGCAGCTGGGGACAGGGAGGTAACGGCTACACCTTC.

This clone was recorded a few times. The CDR3 spells CASSPGRQTQYF. The CDR3 DNA is TGTGCCAGTAGCCCGGGGCGACAGACCCAGTACTTC. V is TRBV19 and J is TRBJ2-5; D may match TRBD1 or TRBD2 (5 bases each). The germline gives CDR1 LNHDA, CDR2 SQIVND (reference sequence). V was shortened by 6 bases and J by 6 bases, with 11 bases between the two germline ends. The CDR3 is 12 residues long.

The J gene is TRBJ1-5, the V gene TRBV7-2; D possibly corresponds to TRBD1 (6 bases). Germline V gene data show CDR1 as SGHTA and CDR2 as FQGNSA. The CDR3 totals 16 residues. The V end lost 3 bases, the J end lost 4 bases, and 16 bases lay between the germline ends. CDR3 in amino acids: CASSFKGGPGNQPQHF. CDR3 coding DNA: TGTGCCAGCAGCTTCAAGGGGGGCCCAGGGAATCAGCCCCAGCATTTT.

This clone was seen once. This chain links TRBV28 with TRBJ1-2; 12 bases match TRBD1. J gave up 4 bases and V 6 bases, and 9 bases lay outside the gene matches. Germline values: CDR1 MDHEN, CDR2 SYDVKM. The CDR3 contains 16 residues. In DNA, the CDR3 is TGTGCCAGCAGCCGGGACAGGGGGCGACTTAGCTATGGCTACACCTTC. Amino acids: CASSRDRGRLSYGYTF.

V usage is TRBV28 and J usage is TRBJ1-5, with D maybe TRBD1 (6 bases). This CDR3 spans 16 amino acids. Germline V gene sequence: CDR1 MDHEN, CDR2 SYDVKM. V lost 5 bases and J lost 4, with 18 bases in between. The CDR3 sequence: CASSQRGGQGNQPQHF. The CDR3 coding sequence is TGTGCCAGCAGTCAGCGAGGGGGGCAGGGAAATCAGCCCCAGCATTTT.